This is a list of T cell receptor beta chains from one sample in a study of beta chain features in type 1 diabetes. Sequencing was performed with immunoSEQ multiplex PCR; in TCRdb, only in-frame clones are kept and a portion is missing. The sample yields 450,000 to 550,000 clones, 30% seen once. The sequenced material came from naive CD4+ T cells from blood. These TCRs come from a man aged 18-30 years in good health. Each CDR3 is given with its conserved first and last residue. Each record gives: V gene, J gene, D gene, clone size, CDR3 length, CDR3 protein, CDR3 DNA. A D gene is named only where the DNA matches it firmly. Some rows have no size entry. The others give once, few or many, or a class for an expanded clone.

V gene: TRBV6-6; J gene: TRBJ2-7; D gene: -; clone size: few; CDR3 length: 15; CDR3 protein: CASSPRLGAVLEQYF; CDR3 DNA: TGTGCCAGCAGCCCGAGACTAGGGGCCGTTTTGGAGCAGTACTTC
V gene: TRBV4-3; J gene: TRBJ2-1; D gene: TRBD2; clone size: -; CDR3 length: 15; CDR3 protein: CASSQELAAYNEQFF; CDR3 DNA: TGCGCCAGCAGCCAAGAACTAGCGGCCTACAATGAGCAGTTCTTC
V gene: TRBV30; J gene: TRBJ2-1; D gene: -; clone size: -; CDR3 length: 12; CDR3 protein: CAGTEGYNEQFF; CDR3 DNA: TGTGCCGGGACGGAAGGCTACAATGAGCAGTTCTTC
V gene: TRBV5-1; J gene: TRBJ2-2; D gene: -; clone size: few; CDR3 length: 13; CDR3 protein: CASSIQDTGELFF; CDR3 DNA: TGCGCCAGCAGCATTCAGGACACCGGGGAGCTGTTTTTT
V gene: TRBV4-3; J gene: TRBJ2-3; D gene: -; clone size: few; CDR3 length: 15; CDR3 protein: CASSHLAVSTDTQYF; CDR3 DNA: TGCGCCAGCAGCCACTTAGCGGTTAGCACAGATACGCAGTATTTT
V gene: TRBV30; J gene: TRBJ2-7; D gene: -; clone size: few; CDR3 length: 13; CDR3 protein: CAWSGVSFGEQYF; CDR3 DNA: TGTGCCTGGAGCGGGGTATCTTTCGGGGAGCAGTACTTC
V gene: TRBV30; J gene: TRBJ2-1; D gene: -; clone size: few; CDR3 length: 12; CDR3 protein: CAWRVGPREQFF; CDR3 DNA: TGTGCCTGGAGAGTAGGCCCAAGGGAGCAGTTCTTC
V gene: TRBV28; J gene: TRBJ2-7; D gene: TRBD1; clone size: few; CDR3 length: 13; CDR3 protein: CATRTGIGYEQYF; CDR3 DNA: TGTGCCACCAGGACAGGCATCGGGTACGAGCAGTACTTC
V gene: TRBV7-3; J gene: TRBJ2-6; D gene: -; clone size: -; CDR3 length: 15; CDR3 protein: CASSAGGSGANVLTF; CDR3 DNA: TGTGCCAGCAGCGCCGGAGGCTCTGGGGCCAACGTCCTGACTTTC
V gene: TRBV29-1; J gene: TRBJ2-5; D gene: -; clone size: -; CDR3 length: 11; CDR3 protein: CSSRSGETQYF; CDR3 DNA: TGCAGCAGCCGGAGCGGAGAGACCCAGTACTTC
V gene: TRBV5-5; J gene: TRBJ2-1; D gene: TRBD2; clone size: -; CDR3 length: 15; CDR3 protein: CASSFTSGGYNEQFF; CDR3 DNA: TGTGCCAGCAGCTTTACTAGCGGGGGATACAATGAGCAGTTCTTC
V gene: TRBV6-6; J gene: TRBJ2-7; D gene: -; clone size: -; CDR3 length: 13; CDR3 protein: CASSRGHTYEQYF; CDR3 DNA: TGTGCCAGCAGTCGCGGACATACCTACGAGCAGTACTTC
V gene: TRBV27; J gene: TRBJ2-1; D gene: TRBD2; clone size: -; CDR3 length: 15; CDR3 protein: CASSRRTSLYNEQFF; CDR3 DNA: TGTGCCAGCAGTAGACGGACTAGCCTATACAATGAGCAGTTCTTC
V gene: TRBV30; J gene: TRBJ1-1; D gene: -; clone size: few; CDR3 length: 16; CDR3 protein: CAWSPRFQVRGTEAFF; CDR3 DNA: TGTGCCTGGAGTCCCCGATTTCAGGTGCGGGGCACTGAAGCTTTCTTT
V gene: TRBV5-1; J gene: TRBJ2-5; D gene: -; clone size: -; CDR3 length: 12; CDR3 protein: CASSLDRETQYF; CDR3 DNA: TGCGCCAGCAGCTTGGACAGGGAGACCCAGTACTTC
V gene: TRBV18; J gene: TRBJ2-1; D gene: TRBD1; clone size: -; CDR3 length: 16; CDR3 protein: CASSPRTGSFGNEQFF; CDR3 DNA: TGTGCCAGCTCACCACGGACAGGGAGTTTTGGGAATGAGCAGTTCTTC
V gene: TRBV29-1; J gene: TRBJ2-7; D gene: TRBD1; clone size: -; CDR3 length: 12; CDR3 protein: CSAYGQGDEQYF; CDR3 DNA: TGCAGCGCCTATGGACAGGGGGACGAGCAGTACTTC